These T cell receptor beta chains were read from a single sample in a study of T cells in Graves' hyperthyroidism and ophthalmopathy. TCRdb analysed the multiplex PCR reads with MiXCR anew, one entry per CDR3 protein. The profile shows roughly 300,000 distinct CDR3 sequences, around 13% of them singletons. Sequencing was carried out using blood. The receptors were sampled from a woman under 40 with Graves' hyperthyroidism. CDR3s include the opening cysteine and the closing phenylalanine or tryptophan. A D gene is named only where the DNA matches it firmly. Rows give clone size only sometimes, using once, few, many, or a class for an expanded clone.

TRBV6-1	TRBJ1-6	14	.	many	TGTGCCAGCAGGTGGGGGTTCGATAATTCACCCCTCCACTTT	CASRWGFDNSPLHF
TRBV6-5	TRBJ2-7	15	TRBD1	few	TGTGCCAGCAGTTCTGACAGGGTTGGATCCTACGAGCAGTACTTC	CASSSDRVGSYEQYF
TRBV5-1	TRBJ2-5	14	.	few	TGCGCCAGCAGCTGGAAGGCGGGGCAAGAGACCCAGTACTTC	CASSWKAGQETQYF
TRBV12-3/TRBV12-4	TRBJ2-7	11	.	many	TGTGCCAGCAGCCACTCAGCCGAGCAGTACTTC	CASSHSAEQYF
TRBV29-1	TRBJ2-3	14	.	few	TGCAGCCTCTTGAGGGGGGCGGGCACAGATACGCAGTATTTT	CSLLRGAGTDTQYF
TRBV6-1	TRBJ2-3	16	.	many	TGTGCCAGCAGTTACCCCAGGGGCGCTAGCACAGATACGCAGTATTTT	CASSYPRGASTDTQYF
TRBV27	TRBJ2-3	16	.	.	TGTGCCAGCAGTTTTCGGGGGACAGCAAGCACAGATACGCAGTATTTT	CASSFRGTASTDTQYF
TRBV20-1	TRBJ2-7	13	.	many	TGCAGTGCTAGGGTCTCAGGGTCCTACGAGCAGTACTTC	CSARVSGSYEQYF
TRBV11-2	TRBJ2-3	12	.	many	TGTGCCAGCAGCTACTACGGGGATACGCAGTATTTT	CASSYYGDTQYF
TRBV28	TRBJ2-5	16	.	.	TGTGCCAGCAGCCCCATAAAAACCGCGGGCAGCGAGACCCAGTACTTC	CASSPIKTAGSETQYF
TRBV28	TRBJ2-1	16	TRBD2	many	TGTGCCAGCAGACCCTGGGGGACTAGCGGTACAAATGAGCAGTTCTTC	CASRPWGTSGTNEQFF
TRBV5-1	TRBJ2-4	16	.	.	TGCGCCAGCAGCACTAGCCCTTTGGGAGCCAAAAACATTCAGTACTTC	CASSTSPLGAKNIQYF
TRBV6-1	TRBJ2-5	14	.	many	TGTGCCAGCAATACGGACTGGGGGAAAGAGACCCAGTACTTC	CASNTDWGKETQYF
TRBV28	TRBJ1-2	16	.	many	TGTGCCAGCAGTGGGGAGGTCCGAACTAATAACTATGGCTACACCTTC	CASSGEVRTNNYGYTF
TRBV5-1	TRBJ1-1	19	.	.	TGCGCCAGCAGCTTCGATGAACTTAGACAGGCGCGAATGAACACTGAAGCTTTCTTT	CASSFDELRQARMNTEAFF
TRBV13	TRBJ2-2	14	.	few	TGTGCCAGCAGCTCTGACAGAGCCACCGGGGAGCTGTTTTTT	CASSSDRATGELFF
TRBV5-1	TRBJ1-6	14	.	many	TGCGCCAGCAGCTTGGCAGGCTTAGGATCACCCCTCCACTTT	CASSLAGLGSPLHF
TRBV6-1	TRBJ2-1	17	TRBD1	.	TGTGCCAGCAGTGAAAATCCCAGGGGGCGGAAGGATAATGAGCAGTTCTTC	CASSENPRGRKDNEQFF
TRBV7-8	TRBJ1-5	15	TRBD1	many	TGTGCCAGCAGCGAAGCGAGACAGGGTGTGGAGCCCCAGCATTTT	CASSEARQGVEPQHF
TRBV7-2	TRBJ2-5	15	.	many	TGTGCCAGCAGCCGGAGCGGACCGGTCCAAGAGACCCAGTACTTC	CASSRSGPVQETQYF
TRBV29-1	TRBJ2-3	14	TRBD2	many	TGCAGCGTTGGGACTAGCAGCCGCACAGATACGCAGTATTTT	CSVGTSSRTDTQYF
TRBV20-1	TRBJ1-5	17	TRBD1	few	TGCAGTGCTAAGCCCTCAACAGGGGGTTGGGTTAACCAGCCCCAGCATTTT	CSAKPSTGGWVNQPQHF
TRBV28	TRBJ2-1	17	.	many	TGTGCCAGCAGGACAGGGGATGCCAGCGGGAACTACAATGAGCAGTTCTTC	CASRTGDASGNYNEQFF
TRBV28	TRBJ2-7	13	.	.	TGTGCCAGCAGCCCGGCCCTGGAGTACGAGCAGTACTTC	CASSPALEYEQYF
TRBV7-2	TRBJ2-2	16	.	.	TGTGCCAGCAGCCCCAATAGAGGGTGGAACACCGGGGAGCTGTTTTTT	CASSPNRGWNTGELFF
TRBV6-6	TRBJ2-7	14	TRBD2	few	TGTGCCAGCAGTTACGGCGGGAGGGCGGGTCGGCAGTACTTC	CASSYGGRAGRQYF
TRBV20-1	TRBJ2-1	14	TRBD1	few	TGCAGTGCACGGGACAGAAGTCACTACAATGAGCAGTTCTTC	CSARDRSHYNEQFF
TRBV29-1	TRBJ2-1	16	TRBD2	many	TGCAGCGTTGACATGCGAACTAGCGGGGCTTACAATGAGCAGTTCTTC	CSVDMRTSGAYNEQFF
TRBV7-2	TRBJ2-7	12	.	many	TGTGCCAGCAGCTTAGGGGGGTCGCAGCAGTACTTC	CASSLGGSQQYF
TRBV4-1	TRBJ2-3	14	.	.	TGCGCCAGCAGCCAAGATCTTCCGAAAGATACGCAGTATTTT	CASSQDLPKDTQYF
TRBV28	TRBJ1-4	14	.	many	TGTGCCAGCAGCCGGACTTTCCGCGGCGAAAAACTGTTTTTT	CASSRTFRGEKLFF
TRBV20-1	TRBJ1-1	14	.	few	TGCAGTGCTAGAGATGTCCGAGGGTTCACTGAAGCTTTCTTT	CSARDVRGFTEAFF
TRBV15	TRBJ2-3	13	.	.	TGTGCCACCAGCAGGTCGGGACTCGATACGCAGTATTTT	CATSRSGLDTQYF
TRBV15	TRBJ2-1	16	TRBD1	many	TGTGCCACCAGCAGAGGACGGGGACAGGTTCTCGATGAGCAGTTCTTC	CATSRGRGQVLDEQFF
TRBV5-4	TRBJ1-1	13	.	many	TGTGCCAGCAGCTTGGCCCTTGGGGCCGGGGTTTTCTTT	CASSLALGAGVFF
TRBV29-1	TRBJ2-1	16	.	few	TGCAGCGTTGAAGATCCCAAGCAGCGCGGCTATAGTGAGCAGTTCTTC	CSVEDPKQRGYSEQFF
TRBV6-2/TRBV6-3	TRBJ2-5	14	.	many	TGTGCCAGCAGAGTCTTGGCCCTTCAAGAGACCCAGTACTTC	CASRVLALQETQYF
TRBV12-3/TRBV12-4	TRBJ2-7	12	TRBD1	many	TGTGCCAGCAGCTTTACAGGGGACGAGCAGTACTTC	CASSFTGDEQYF
TRBV15	TRBJ1-4	12	.	many	TGTGCCACCAGCAAGGCGAATGAAAAACTGTTTTTT	CATSKANEKLFF
TRBV2	TRBJ2-4	16	.	few	TGTGCCAGCAGAGAAAATGTGGGGGACGTCAAAAACATTCAGTACTTC	CASRENVGDVKNIQYF
TRBV11-2	TRBJ1-2	15	TRBD1	.	TGTGCCAGCAGCTCTACAGGGGACCTTTTTTATGGCTACACCTTC	CASSSTGDLFYGYTF